The sequence of this T cell receptor (beta chain) was determined in a study of T cell responses to AZD1222 COVID-19 vaccine (dated by TCRdb to 2020 to 2023). Background on the whole study: TCR sequencing covered some 250 trial participants: around 210 given two doses of AZD1222 and around 26 given two doses of MenACWY control vaccine. Enrollment into the trials was organized by age into subgroups of 18-55, 56-69 and 70-plus years, and those subgroups contained about 160, 30 and 59 TCR-sequenced participants, respectively.

The time point label, as the study defines it: baseline before first vaccination. Read against the paper, the sample's treatment or condition label means: meningococcal conjugate vaccine given as trial control. The vaccinee samples were drawn from two UK trials, COV001 and COV002, one of which was a single-blind randomized controlled phase 2/3 trial testing AZD1222 (ChAdOx1 nCoV-19) in healthy adults. Trial participant PBMC samples were collected at day 0 and day 28 after the second dose for TCRbeta chain sequencing. The paper as a whole reports these results and caveats: Reportedly, close to half of the unique spike-specific TCRs recognized epitopes lying outside the regions that are mutated in the B.1.351 and B.1.1.7 variants. No day 14 peak-response samples were available, so repertoires were characterized only after the peak T cell response. The whole spike protein was spanned by vaccine-associated CD4 TCRs, and dominant responses were seen in regions 160-218 and 743-854. Only a handful of AZD1222 recipients were SARS-CoV-2 seropositive at baseline, limiting conclusions about previously exposed vaccinees. In the small 56-69-year group, the increase in depth fell short of significance, most likely because of low power. Participants were mostly white British and included more females than males, and it was suggested by the authors that clonal diversity may have been underestimated. After two AZD1222 doses, spike-specific TCR breadth and depth were significantly higher than at day 0 and than in MenACWY recipients.

Details on this clone: The specificity of this receptor is unknown. No clone much larger than this one lies a single base away; base qualities are absent.

Trimming takes 6 bases from V and 1 base from J, and the germline ends sit 12 bases apart. Including cysteine and phenylalanine, the CDR3 has 14 amino acids. The entry retains the CDR3 DNA only, 42 bases that are in frame from base 1. According to the germline V gene (reference sequence), CDR1 reads LNHDA and CDR2 reads SQIVND. The CDR3 regions of human TCRbeta chains were analyzed by immunosequencing. The original pipeline was this. TCRs in the repertoires were compared against a reference library of SARS-CoV-2-specific TCRs that had been generated with the MIRA antigen-specificity platform. Breadth meant the fraction of unique TCRs that were SARS-CoV-2-associated, whereas depth meant the fraction of total T cells that were SARS-CoV-2-associated. Each spike-specific TCR was assigned to its reactive spike region and to a CD4 or CD8 class using the MIRA data. Log10-transformed breadth and depth values were compared by one-way ANOVA with Sidak's multiple comparisons tests. Held by TCRdb, this immuneACCESS table contains in-frame sequences only and omits some clones. Under half of the omission traces to an unresolved V gene where checked; the cause of the rest is unknown. That table is the source of V, J and clone size, and D and trimming were worked out from the DNA. This sample has 110,000 or so clones in its table, and roughly nine tenths of those were observed once. The top ten hold 3% to 3.5% of the sample.

In this chain, TRBV19 is recombined with TRBJ1-1; the D gene lacks a confident call. The sequence derives from an adult in good health. The source was peripheral blood, collected on day 0 of MenACWY control vaccination. The nucleotide sequence reads TGTGCCAGTAGCCAACATAGCTCGAACACTGAAGCTTTCTTT. This codes for CASSQHSSNTEAFF.